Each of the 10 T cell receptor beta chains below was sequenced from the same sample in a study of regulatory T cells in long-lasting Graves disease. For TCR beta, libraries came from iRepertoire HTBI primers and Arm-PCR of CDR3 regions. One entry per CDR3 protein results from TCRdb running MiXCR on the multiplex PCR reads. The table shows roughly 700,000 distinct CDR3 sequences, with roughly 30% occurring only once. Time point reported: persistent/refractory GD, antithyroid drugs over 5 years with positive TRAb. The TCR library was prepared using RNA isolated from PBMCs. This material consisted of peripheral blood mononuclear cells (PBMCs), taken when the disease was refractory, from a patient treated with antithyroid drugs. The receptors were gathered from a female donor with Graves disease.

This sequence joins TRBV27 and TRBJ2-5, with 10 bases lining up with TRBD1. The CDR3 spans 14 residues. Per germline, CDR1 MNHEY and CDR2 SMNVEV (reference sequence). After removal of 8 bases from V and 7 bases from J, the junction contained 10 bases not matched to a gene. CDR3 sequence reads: CASQGQGRWWTQYF. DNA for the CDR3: TGTGCCAGCCAGGGACAGGGGAGGTGGTGGACCCAGTACTTC.

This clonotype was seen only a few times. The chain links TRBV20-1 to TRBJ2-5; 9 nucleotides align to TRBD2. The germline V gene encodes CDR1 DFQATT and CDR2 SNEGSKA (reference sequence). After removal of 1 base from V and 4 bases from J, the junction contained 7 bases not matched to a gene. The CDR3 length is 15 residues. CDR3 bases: TGCAGTGCTAGAGTTGGTAGCGGGAGTATAGAGACCCAGTACTTC. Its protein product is CSARVGSGSIETQYF.

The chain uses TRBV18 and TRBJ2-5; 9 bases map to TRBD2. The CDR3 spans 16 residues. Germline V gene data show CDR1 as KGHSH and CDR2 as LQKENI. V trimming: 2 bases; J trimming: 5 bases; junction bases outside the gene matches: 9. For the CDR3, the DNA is TGTGCCAGCTCACCATTGGCTAGCGGGATCATTGAGACCCAGTACTTC. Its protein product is CASSPLASGIIETQYF.

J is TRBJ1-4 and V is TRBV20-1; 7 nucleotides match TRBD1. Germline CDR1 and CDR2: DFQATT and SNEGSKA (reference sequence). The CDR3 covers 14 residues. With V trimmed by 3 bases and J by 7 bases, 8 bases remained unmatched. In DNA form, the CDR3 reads TGCAGTGCTAGGAACCGGGACAGACTTGAAAAACTGTTTTTT. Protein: CSARNRDRLEKLFF.

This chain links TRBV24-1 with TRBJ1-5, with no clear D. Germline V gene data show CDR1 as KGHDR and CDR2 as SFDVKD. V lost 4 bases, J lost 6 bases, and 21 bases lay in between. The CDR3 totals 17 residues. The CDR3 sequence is CATSEAPGKAAIQPQHF. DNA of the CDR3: TGTGCCACCAGTGAAGCTCCGGGAAAAGCGGCGATTCAGCCCCAGCATTTT.

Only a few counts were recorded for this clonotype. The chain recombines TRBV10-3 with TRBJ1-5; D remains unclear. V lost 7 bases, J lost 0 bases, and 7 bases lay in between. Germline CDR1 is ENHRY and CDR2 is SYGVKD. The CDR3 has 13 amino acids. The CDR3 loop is CAITHDSNQPQHF. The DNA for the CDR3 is TGTGCCATCACTCACGATAGCAATCAGCCCCAGCATTTT.

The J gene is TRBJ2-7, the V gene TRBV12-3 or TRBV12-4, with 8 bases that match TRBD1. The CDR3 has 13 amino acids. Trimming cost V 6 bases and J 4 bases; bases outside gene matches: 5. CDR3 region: CASSRRGLYEQYF. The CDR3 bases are TGTGCCAGCAGCCGCAGGGGGCTATACGAGCAGTACTTC.

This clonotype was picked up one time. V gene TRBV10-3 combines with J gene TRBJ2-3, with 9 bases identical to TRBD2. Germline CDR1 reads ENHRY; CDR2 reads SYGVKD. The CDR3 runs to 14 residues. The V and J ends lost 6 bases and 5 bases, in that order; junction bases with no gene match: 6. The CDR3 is CAISGGRAGDTQYF. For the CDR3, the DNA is TGTGCCATCAGCGGCGGGAGGGCCGGAGATACGCAGTATTTT.

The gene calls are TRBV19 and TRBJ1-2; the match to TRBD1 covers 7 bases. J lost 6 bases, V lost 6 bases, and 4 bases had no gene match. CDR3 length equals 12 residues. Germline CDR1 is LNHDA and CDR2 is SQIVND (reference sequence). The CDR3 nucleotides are TGTGCCAGTAGGACAGGGAGCCATGGCTACACCTTC. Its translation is CASRTGSHGYTF.

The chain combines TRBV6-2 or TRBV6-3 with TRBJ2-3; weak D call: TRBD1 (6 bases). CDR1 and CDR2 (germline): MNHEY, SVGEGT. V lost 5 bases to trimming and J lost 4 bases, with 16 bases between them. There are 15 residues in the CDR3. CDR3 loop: CASSTRGPISDTQYF. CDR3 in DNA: TGTGCCAGCAGTACCAGGGGTCCTATCTCAGATACGCAGTATTTT.